A selection of T cell receptor beta chains follows, all from one sample in a study of beta chain features in type 1 diabetes. The assay was immunoSEQ multiplex PCR, and TCRdb's table has in-frame clones only and misses some. The table lists under 450,000 clones, approximately 13% of them singletons. The sequenced sample was naive CD4+ T cells from blood. The receptors shown here come from a man aged 25-40 years in good health. The CDR3 runs from the conserved cysteine through the conserved F or W. Fields, in order: V gene, D gene, J gene, clone size, CDR3 protein, CDR3 DNA. D genes are given only for firm matches. The size of a clone is reported for some rows only, either as once, few or many, or as a class for expanded clones.

V: TRBV30
D: -
J: TRBJ2-2
size: few
CDR3: CAWSVSMNTGELFF
DNA: TGTGCCTGGAGTGTATCCATGAACACCGGGGAGCTGTTTTTT

V: TRBV28
D: -
J: TRBJ1-1
size: few
CDR3: CASSSAAVTEAFF
DNA: TGTGCCAGCAGTTCTGCGGCAGTCACTGAAGCTTTCTTT

V: TRBV29-1
D: -
J: TRBJ2-3
size: few
CDR3: CSVESSGDTQYF
DNA: TGCAGCGTTGAATCATCGGGAGATACGCAGTATTTT

V: TRBV29-1
D: -
J: TRBJ1-1
size: few
CDR3: CSGARGWTEAFF
DNA: TGCAGCGGTGCGAGGGGGTGGACTGAAGCTTTCTTT

V: TRBV9
D: TRBD2
J: TRBJ2-1
size: few
CDR3: CASSVSLAGSSSYNEQFF
DNA: TGTGCCAGCAGCGTGTCCCTAGCGGGGAGTAGCTCCTACAATGAGCAGTTCTTC

V: TRBV6-5
D: -
J: TRBJ1-6
size: -
CDR3: CASSLGRDTTVGF
DNA: TGTGCCAGCAGTTTGGGGCGAGATACCACCGTCGGATTT

V: TRBV4-3
D: TRBD2
J: TRBJ2-1
size: few
CDR3: CASSLSGRASYNEQFF
DNA: TGCGCCAGCAGCCTTAGCGGGAGGGCCTCCTACAATGAGCAGTTCTTC

V: TRBV28
D: TRBD1
J: TRBJ1-2
size: -
CDR3: CASTRQGGYGYTF
DNA: TGTGCCAGCACCCGACAGGGAGGCTATGGCTACACCTTC

V: TRBV25-1
D: -
J: TRBJ2-7
size: -
CDR3: CASRGPPGPLQQYF
DNA: TGTGCCAGCAGGGGACCACCGGGACCGTTACAGCAGTACTTC

V: TRBV19
D: -
J: TRBJ2-6
size: -
CDR3: CASSIGGGANVLTF
DNA: TGTGCCAGTAGTATAGGAGGTGGGGCCAACGTCCTGACTTTC

V: TRBV11-2
D: -
J: TRBJ2-5
size: once
CDR3: CASSSRGMVETQYF
DNA: TGTGCCAGCAGCTCCAGGGGCATGGTGGAGACCCAGTACTTC

V: TRBV14
D: TRBD2
J: TRBJ2-5
size: -
CDR3: CASSQVSGGARETQYF
DNA: TGTGCCAGCAGCCAAGTCAGCGGGGGGGCCCGAGAGACCCAGTACTTC

V: TRBV30
D: -
J: TRBJ2-2
size: -
CDR3: CAWSEQGINTGELFF
DNA: TGTGCCTGGAGTGAACAGGGCATCAACACCGGGGAGCTGTTTTTT

V: TRBV29-1
D: TRBD1
J: TRBJ1-2
size: -
CDR3: CSVPPGSDRGVDGYTF
DNA: TGCAGCGTTCCCCCTGGATCGGACAGGGGAGTGGATGGCTACACCTTC

V: TRBV6-5
D: TRBD1
J: TRBJ2-1
size: few
CDR3: CASSYSDRVSYNEQFF
DNA: TGTGCCAGCAGTTACTCAGACAGGGTGTCCTACAATGAGCAGTTCTTC

V: TRBV7-2
D: TRBD1
J: TRBJ2-1
size: few
CDR3: CASILQGSDNEQFF
DNA: TGTGCCAGCATCCTACAGGGGTCAGACAATGAGCAGTTCTTC

V: TRBV9
D: -
J: TRBJ2-5
size: -
CDR3: CASSVRPTQETQYF
DNA: TGTGCCAGCAGCGTTCGACCGACCCAAGAGACCCAGTACTTC

V: TRBV18
D: TRBD1
J: TRBJ1-5
size: -
CDR3: CASSPPNRGPGNQPQHF
DNA: TGTGCCAGCTCACCACCCAACAGGGGGCCGGGCAATCAGCCCCAGCATTTT

V: TRBV29-1
D: TRBD1
J: TRBJ1-6
size: -
CDR3: CSVRVTGDYNSPLHF
DNA: TGCAGCGTTCGGGTGACAGGGGACTATAATTCACCCCTCCACTTT

V: TRBV7-3
D: -
J: TRBJ1-1
size: -
CDR3: CASSLSGMNTEAFF
DNA: TGTGCCAGCAGCTTAAGTGGTATGAACACTGAAGCTTTCTTT

V: TRBV4-1
D: -
J: TRBJ1-5
size: few
CDR3: CASSQRARGGNQPQHF
DNA: TGCGCCAGCAGCCAACGCGCCCGGGGGGGCAATCAGCCCCAGCATTTT

V: TRBV19
D: TRBD2
J: TRBJ2-1
size: -
CDR3: CASSMTSGSSYNEQFF
DNA: TGTGCCAGTAGTATGACTAGCGGGAGCTCCTACAATGAGCAGTTCTTC

V: TRBV5-1
D: -
J: TRBJ2-5
size: few
CDR3: CASSSFPGIQETQYF
DNA: TGCGCCAGCAGCTCATTCCCGGGAATACAAGAGACCCAGTACTTC